Following are 16 T cell receptor beta chains from one sample sequenced in a study of blood T cell repertoires in COVID-19. Clones were sequenced by immunoSEQ multiplex PCR, and TCRdb holds only the in-frame ones, with some missing. Among 250,000 to 300,000 clones, around 88% were seen once, and the ten largest hold approximately 6%. The sequenced sample was peripheral blood. All receptors come from a man older than 75 with acute or convalescent COVID-19.

This chain links TRBV2 with TRBJ1-6, with TRBD1 matching 7 bases. This CDR3 is built from 13 residues. Trimming took 8 bases from V and 6 from J; bases not matched to a gene: 4. Germline assignment: CDR1 SNHLY and CDR2 FYNNEI. The CDR3 reads CASCRDSNSPLHF. The CDR3 DNA reads TGTGCCAGCTGCCGGGACAGTAATTCACCCCTCCACTTT. Together with reference TRBV2 and TRBJ1-6, the CDR3 gives the full variable domain: EPEVTQTPSHQVTQMGQEVILRCVPISNHLYFYWYRQILGQKVEFLVSFYNNEISEKSEIFDDQFSVERPDGSNFTLKIRSTKLEDSAMYFCASCRDSNSPLHFGNGTRLTVT.

The chain carries TRBV5-5 and TRBJ2-7; TRBD1 matches 7 bases. Germline values: CDR1 SGHKS, CDR2 YYEKEE (reference sequence). J gave up 3 bases and V 4 bases, and 13 bases lay outside the gene matches. There are 16 residues in the CDR3. The CDR3 is CASSVLQGSQSYEQYF. The CDR3 nucleotides are TGTGCCAGCAGCGTATTACAGGGGTCCCAAAGCTACGAGCAGTACTTC. Full variable domain (missing parts from reference TRBV5-5 and TRBJ2-7): DAGVTQSPTHLIKTRGQQVTLRCSPISGHKSVSWYQQVLGQGPQFIFQYYEKEERGRGNFPDRFSARQFPNYSSELNVNALLLGDSALYLCASSVLQGSQSYEQYFGPGTRLTVT.

This clone appeared once. CDR3 sequence (DNA): TGTGCCAGCAGCCTGGGGCGGGGGCCTAACTATGGCTACACCTTC. Translation: CASSLGRGPNYGYTF. The V and J genes are TRBV11-2 and TRBJ1-2; a possible D gene is TRBD1 (6 bases). Trimming cost V 5 bases and J 0 bases, with 13 bases left between them. Germline V CDR1 and CDR2: SGHAT, FQNNGV. The CDR3 covers 15 residues.

V gene TRBV9 combines with J gene TRBJ2-2; D ambiguous. Trimming pared 4 bases from V and 7 bases from J, leaving 11 bases between. The CDR3 runs 13 residues. Germline V lookup: CDR1 SGDLS, CDR2 YYNGEE. The CDR3 nucleotides read TGTGCCAGCAGCCCTCTCCGTAGCGGGGAGCTGTTTTTT. The encoded protein is CASSPLRSGELFF.

This chain links TRBV18 with TRBJ2-7; possible D gene TRBD2, 6 bases. CDR3 length: 14 residues. V was shortened by 3 bases and J by 0 bases, with 9 bases between the two germline ends. Germline V gives CDR1 KGHSH, CDR2 LQKENI. The CDR3: CASSPGGASYEQYF. The CDR3 DNA follows: TGTGCCAGCTCACCGGGAGGAGCCTCCTACGAGCAGTACTTC.

This chain uses TRBV29-1 with TRBJ1-5; no clear D. The V end was cut by 5 bases, the J end by 3 bases, with 11 bases between. The CDR3 runs to 13 residues. CDR1 SQVTM and CDR2 ANQGSEA come from the germline V gene. The DNA of the CDR3 is TGCAGCGTTAAGGAGGACGTCAATCAGCCCCAGCATTTT. It specifies CSVKEDVNQPQHF.

This clone has a single count. The chain joins TRBV5-4 to TRBJ2-1; 13 bases agree with TRBD2. Germline CDR1 and CDR2: SGHNT and YYREEE (reference sequence). The CDR3 contains 15 residues. Trimming took 4 bases from V and 12 from J; bases not matched to a gene: 10. Here the CDR3 DNA reads TGTGCCAGCAGCACCGGGACTAGCGGGGCCCCGCGGCAGTTCTTC. It encodes CASSTGTSGAPRQFF.

J is TRBJ2-3 and V is TRBV5-1, with D perhaps TRBD2 (6 bases). The CDR3 spans 14 residues. The V end lost 7 bases, the J end lost 6 bases, and 18 bases lay between the germline ends. Per germline, CDR1 SGHRS and CDR2 YFSETQ. CDR3 in amino acids: CASYGTGQRDTQYF. CDR3 in DNA: TGCGCCAGCTACGGGACTGGCCAAAGGGATACGCAGTATTTT.

The rearrangement joins TRBV10-3 to TRBJ2-6; a weak D match, TRBD2 (6 bases). Germline CDR1 ENHRY, CDR2 SYGVKD. CDR3 size: 19 residues. V gave up 5 bases and J gave up 0 bases, with 20 bases separating them. The CDR3 is CAISQRSGTPLSGANVLTF. Here the CDR3 DNA reads TGTGCCATCAGTCAGAGATCCGGGACTCCTCTCTCTGGGGCCAACGTCCTGACTTTC.

The chain recombines TRBV5-4 with TRBJ2-1, with 13 positions matching TRBD2. Per the germline V gene, CDR1 is SGHNT and CDR2 is YYREEE (reference sequence). The CDR3 runs to 16 residues. The V and J ends lost 3 bases and 9 bases, in that order; junction bases with no gene match: 9. The CDR3 bases are TGTGCCAGCAGCTCCGGAACTAGCGGGGGGGCCTCTGAGCAGTTCTTC. It yields the protein CASSSGTSGGASEQFF.

The CDR3 spells CASSPGTRVDTQYF. The CDR3 region has the DNA TGCGCCAGCAGTCCCGGGACTAGGGTCGATACGCAGTATTTT. The J gene is TRBJ2-3, the V gene TRBV10-1, with 8 bases aligning to TRBD2. With 5 bases clipped from V and 6 bases from J, the junction kept 7 bases outside the gene matches. This CDR3 is 14 amino acids long. Looked up from germline, CDR1 is WNHNN and CDR2 is SYGVQD (reference sequence).

This chain connects TRBV5-4 to TRBJ1-6; possibly TRBD1 for D (5 bases). Germline CDR1 and CDR2: SGHNT and YYREEE (reference sequence). V lost 2 bases, J lost 7 bases, and 16 bases lay in between. The CDR3 is made up of 16 amino acids. CDR3 bases: TGTGCCAGCAGCTTCGTCGGGGGAGTCGCGAATTCACCCCTCCACTTT. Amino acid sequence: CASSFVGGVANSPLHF.

V gene TRBV21-1 combines with J gene TRBJ2-1; TRBD2, the table's D call, lacks a check against the DNA. TRBV21-1 is a known pseudogene. This CDR3 spans 15 amino acids. CDR3 nucleotide sequence: TGTGCCAGCAGCAAAGGGAGTCACTACTACAATGAGCAGTTCTTC. Its translation is CASSKGSHYYNEQFF.

This clone was observed a single time. The chain carries TRBV3-1 (or the pseudogene TRBV3-2) and TRBJ2-2; possible D gene TRBD2, 5 bases. The CDR3 covers 15 residues. Trimming removed 0 bases from V and 4 bases from J, with 9 bases in between. Per germline, CDR1 LGHDT and CDR2 YNNKEL (reference sequence). In nucleotides, the CDR3 is TGTGCCAGCAGCCAAGAAGACACTAGCACCGGGGAGCTGTTTTTT. Encoded protein: CASSQEDTSTGELFF.

The chain employs TRBV30 and TRBJ2-5; no definite D call. The CDR3 is made up of 13 amino acids. Germline V gene data show CDR1 as GTSNPN and CDR2 as SVGIG (reference sequence). Trimming removed 5 bases from V and 3 bases from J, with 13 bases in between. CDR3 DNA sequence: TGTGCCTGGGGGCGGCAGCTTAAAGAGACCCAGTACTTC. Translation: CAWGRQLKETQYF.

In this sample, this clone turned up a few times. The junction and the germline gene differ at one end; a read error may be behind it. The chain recombines TRBV5-1 with TRBJ2-7; 8 bases are shared with TRBD2. From germline, CDR1 is SGHRS and CDR2 YFSETQ. The CDR3 extends over 14 amino acids. CDR3 DNA: TGCGCCAGCAGTTTGGGACTAGGGCCCTACGAGCAGTACTTC. It encodes CASSLGLGPYEQYF.